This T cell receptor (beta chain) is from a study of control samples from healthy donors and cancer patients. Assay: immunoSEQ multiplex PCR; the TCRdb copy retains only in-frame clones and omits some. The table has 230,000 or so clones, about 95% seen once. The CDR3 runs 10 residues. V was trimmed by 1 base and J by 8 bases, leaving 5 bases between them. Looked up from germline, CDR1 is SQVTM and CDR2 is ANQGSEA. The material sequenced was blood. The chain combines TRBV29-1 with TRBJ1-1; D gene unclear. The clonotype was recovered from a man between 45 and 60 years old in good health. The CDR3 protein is CSVEGQEAFF. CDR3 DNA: TGCAGCGTTGAAGGTCAGGAAGCTTTCTTT.